This TCR beta chain comes out of a study of cytomegalovirus exposure and HLA in healthy donors. Notes on the study in general: Presence/absence analyses assumed roughly uniform sequencing depth across donors, which may not hold.

With 60 Vbeta and 13 Jbeta primers, the PCR was carried out. TCRdb keeps only in-frame clones here, not all; method: immunoSEQ multiplex PCR. This table has about 160,000 clones, about four fifths appearing once. In regard to this clone: What it binds is not known.

The CDR3 is 14 amino acids. The ends were cut back, 5 bases at V and 4 bases at J, with 14 bases in the middle. Per germline, CDR1 SEHNR and CDR2 FQNEAQ (reference sequence). The rearrangement uses TRBV7-9 and TRBJ2-5; a weak D match, TRBD1 (7 bases). The TCR was taken from a woman in her forties or fifties in good health and CMV-seronegative. Source material: PBMCs. The CDR3 DNA is TGTGCCAGCAGCCGATTTCAGGGGGGAGAGACCCAGTACTTC. Residues: CASSRFQGGETQYF.